Below, 13 T cell receptor beta chains from the same sample are listed, as sequenced in a study of control samples from healthy donors and cancer patients. Profiled with immunoSEQ multiplex PCR; TCRdb holds only in-frame clones, not every one. The repertoire holds around 89,000 clones, with around 80% as singletons. Sequenced material: blood. These receptors were collected from a woman between 55 and 75 years old in good health.

This rearrangement joins TRBV6-6 to TRBJ1-4; D unclear. The CDR3 extends over 15 amino acids. The V gene's germline CDR1 is MNHNY and CDR2 SVGAGI (reference sequence). Deletions cut 5 bases from V and 7 bases from J, with 17 bases between. CDR3 residues: CASSHGSAGLEKLFF. In DNA form, the CDR3 reads TGTGCCAGCAGTCATGGGAGTGCGGGCCTTGAAAAACTGTTTTTT.

The V call is TRBV11-2, the J call TRBJ2-1, with 9 bases aligning to TRBD1. CDR3 length: 13 amino acids. The V gene end was trimmed by 4 bases and the J gene end by 10 bases; junction bases not matched to a gene: 5. Germline V lookup: CDR1 SGHAT, CDR2 FQNNGV. CDR3 sequence: CASSSDRGDEQFF. CDR3 sequence (DNA): TGTGCCAGCAGCTCGGACAGGGGTGACGAGCAGTTCTTC.

This clone appeared once. The V and J genes are TRBV19 and TRBJ2-1; 11 positions match TRBD1. The CDR3 is 16 residues long. With V trimmed by 5 bases and J by 4 bases, 7 bases remained unmatched. Germline V gene sequence: CDR1 LNHDA, CDR2 SQIVND (reference sequence). The CDR3 protein is CASSSSGTGGYNEQFF. CDR3 coding DNA: TGTGCCAGTAGTTCGTCCGGGACAGGGGGATACAATGAGCAGTTCTTC.

The chain joins TRBV5-1 to TRBJ1-4; D is uncertain. CDR3 length: 14 amino acids. Trimming removed 0 bases from V and 6 bases from J, with 9 bases in between. Per germline, CDR1 SGHRS and CDR2 YFSETQ. In DNA, the CDR3 is TGCGCCAGCAGCTTGGATCCGGGCGATGAAAAACTGTTTTTT. It is translated as CASSLDPGDEKLFF.

The chain joins TRBV19 to TRBJ1-1, with 7 nucleotides matching TRBD1. This CDR3 contains 15 residues. J lost 5 bases, V lost 4 bases, and 10 bases had no gene match. Per germline, CDR1 LNHDA and CDR2 SQIVND (reference sequence). DNA for the CDR3: TGTGCCAGTAGTAATCCAGGGGGGACCGGGACTGAAGCTTTCTTT. Protein sequence: CASSNPGGTGTEAFF.

This chain connects TRBV28 to TRBJ1-2; D possibly corresponds to TRBD1 (6 bases). The CDR3 extends over 14 amino acids. Trimming stripped 6 bases from V and 2 bases from J, with 13 bases between. The germline gives CDR1 MDHEN, CDR2 SYDVKM. CDR3 DNA sequence: TGTGCCAGCAGACCGACACAGGGAAACTATGGCTACACCTTC. It yields the protein CASRPTQGNYGYTF.

This clone has a handful of counts. The V call is TRBV4-3, the J call TRBJ1-5; D gene uncertain. Between the trimmed V and J ends, which lost 0 bases and 1 base, there was a span of 7 bases. The CDR3 length is 15 residues. CDR1 is LGHNA and CDR2 is YSLEER in the germline V gene. The CDR3 sequence is CASSQEASSNQPQHF. The DNA of the CDR3 is TGCGCCAGCAGCCAAGAAGCCTCCAGCAATCAGCCCCAGCATTTT.

The rearrangement links TRBV14 to TRBJ2-7; D might be TRBD1 (5 bases). In germline, CDR1 is SGHDN, CDR2 FVKESK. V shed 0 bases and J shed 5 bases, with 14 bases lying between them. This CDR3 is 15 amino acids long. The CDR3 region is CASSQESGMLDEQYF. CDR3 nucleotides: TGTGCCAGCAGCCAAGAGTCAGGGATGCTGGACGAGCAGTACTTC.

The chain employs TRBV28 and TRBJ1-3, with D uncertain. The V end lost 1 base, the J end lost 0 bases, and 4 bases lay between the germline ends. CDR1 is MDHEN and CDR2 is SYDVKM in the germline V gene. The CDR3 is made up of 14 amino acids. The chain's CDR3 is CASSLSGSGNTIYF. The CDR3 DNA is TGTGCCAGCAGTTTATCGGGCTCTGGAAACACCATATATTTT.

This chain links TRBV27 with TRBJ2-1; 8 bases match TRBD2. This CDR3 is 15 amino acids long. The V gene end was trimmed by 2 bases and the J gene end by 4 bases; junction bases not matched to a gene: 4. Germline CDR1 MNHEY, CDR2 SMNVEV (reference sequence). The CDR3 sequence: CASSLIAGRYNEQFF. In DNA, the CDR3 is TGTGCCAGCAGTTTAATAGCGGGAAGATACAATGAGCAGTTCTTC.

This chain links TRBV19 with TRBJ2-2; 10 bases are a match to TRBD2. V gave up 7 bases and J gave up 5 bases; unmatched junction bases: 10. Germline CDR1 is LNHDA and CDR2 is SQIVND (reference sequence). The CDR3 consists of 16 residues. CDR3 in DNA: TGTGCCAGTACGGACTCGGGACTAGCGATAACCGGGGAGCTGTTTTTT. As protein: CASTDSGLAITGELFF.

The V gene is TRBV6-5, the J gene TRBJ1-6, with D perhaps matching TRBD1 (6 bases). The CDR3 extends over 14 amino acids. The V gene's germline CDR1 is MNHEY and CDR2 SVGAGI. The V and J ends lost 7 bases and 4 bases respectively, with 11 bases between them. The CDR3 DNA reads as TGTGCCAGCATAAGAGGACAGTATAATTCACCCCTCCACTTT. This translates into CASIRGQYNSPLHF.

The chain has TRBV5-4 and TRBJ2-1; TRBD2 agrees at 7 bases. Germline V gene lookup returns CDR1 SGHNT and CDR2 YYREEE (reference sequence). CDR3 size: 16 residues. Trimming cost V 1 base and J 0 bases; bases outside gene matches: 4. CDR3 coding DNA: TGTGCCAGCAGCTTGACAGGCGGGGGCTCCTACAATGAGCAGTTCTTC. This codes for CASSLTGGGSYNEQFF.